This TCR beta chain was profiled in a study of cytomegalovirus exposure and HLA in healthy donors. General study results and limits: Most of the TCR beta V segments (in an earlier analysis) were productive either about 87% or about 30% of the time. TCR beta sequences reportedly predicted most subjects' HLA-A and HLA-B alleles accurately. The authors confirmed in vitro that three CMV-associated chains were specific for CMV antigens.

V shed 6 bases, J shed 6 bases, and the junction held 5 bases outside the gene matches. The CDR3 spans 12 residues. Germline values: CDR1 LNHDA, CDR2 SQIVND (reference sequence). Primers: 60 Vbeta forward and 13 Jbeta reverse. TCRdb's copy holds only in-frame clones and misses some; the assay was immunoSEQ multiplex PCR. The sample consists of over 200,000 clones, almost 80% of them appearing once. This clone was seen once. Its antigen is not known. Donors were nominally healthy when sampled, though unrecorded immune exposures were likely. The sequence was collected from a male donor in good health and CMV-seronegative. The chain has TRBV19 and TRBJ2-7; 7 bases map to TRBD1. Sequenced material: PBMCs. CDR3 region: CASSYRGGEQYF. The CDR3 DNA follows: TGTGCCAGTAGCTACAGGGGCGGCGAGCAGTACTTC.